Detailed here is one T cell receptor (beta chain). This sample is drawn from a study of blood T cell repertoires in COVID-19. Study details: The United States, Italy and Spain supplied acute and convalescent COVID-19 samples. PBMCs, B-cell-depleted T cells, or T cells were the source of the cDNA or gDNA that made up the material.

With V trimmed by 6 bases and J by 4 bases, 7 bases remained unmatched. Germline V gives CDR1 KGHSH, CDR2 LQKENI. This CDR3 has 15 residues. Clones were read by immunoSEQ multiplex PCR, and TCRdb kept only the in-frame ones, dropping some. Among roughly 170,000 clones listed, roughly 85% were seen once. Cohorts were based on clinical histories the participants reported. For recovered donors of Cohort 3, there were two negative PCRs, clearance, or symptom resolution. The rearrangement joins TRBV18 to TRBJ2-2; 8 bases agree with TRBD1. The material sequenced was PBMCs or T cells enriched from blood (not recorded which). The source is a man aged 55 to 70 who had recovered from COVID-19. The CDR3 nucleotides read TGTGCCAGCTCTCTCGGGACAGGAGTCACCGGGGAGCTGTTTTTT. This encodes CASSLGTGVTGELFF.